The TCR beta chain under discussion was sequenced for a study of T cell responses to AZD1222 COVID-19 vaccine. General study points: The number of AZD1222 recipients seropositive at baseline was only five or six.

This table comes from immunoSEQ multiplex PCR, and its TCRdb copy is limited to in-frame clones, with some not included. Here the sample spans fewer than 100,000 clones, roughly nine tenths being singletons. To note about this clone: Its antigen is as yet unknown.

The CDR3 covers 14 residues. Losses at the gene ends were 8 bases for V and 1 base for J; bases not matched to a gene: 5. Germline-derived CDR1 and CDR2 are WNHNN and SYGVQD (reference sequence). Sequenced material: peripheral blood, taken on day 0 of AZD1222 vaccination. The chain has TRBV10-1 and TRBJ2-3; 8 bases match TRBD1. The receptor's source is an adult in good health. The CDR3 DNA sequence: TGCGCCAGCTCGACAGGGGAGCGCACAGATACGCAGTATTTT. Amino acids: CASSTGERTDTQYF.